The present TCR beta chain was sequenced within a study of neurological immune-mediated disorders (dated by TCRdb to the late 2010s). Notes on the research overall: Peripheral blood TCR-beta repertoires from HTLV-I-associated myelopathy (HAM/TSP) patients, multiple sclerosis patients and healthy controls were compared by UMI-based sequencing. Longitudinal HAM/TSP and healthy donors had 3 time-points each (3-40 month intervals). The 95 to 120 TCR-beta libraries covered PBMC samples along with longitudinal samples, technical triplicates, and paired sorted CD4+ and CD8+ T-cell subsets. The cohort included approximately 70 subjects: about 15 with HAM/TSP, around 35 with multiple sclerosis, and some 20 healthy controls. What the work shows at the level of the full study, not this receptor alone: TCR clonal expansion was highest in HAM/TSP patients and lowest in MS patients, with MS patients falling below even healthy controls. Expanded clones from different subjects shared no identical CDR3 amino acid sequences, which suggests that TCR-beta repertoires were private in all groups.

The sample's time point label, in plain terms: longitudinal time-point 3. For the unsorted PBMC libraries, 2 million PBMCs were stored in RNAlater at -80 degrees C until RNA extraction and were used to generate the libraries. Peripheral blood underwent Ficoll-Hypaque density gradient centrifugation to isolate PBMCs, which were then cryopreserved in liquid nitrogen. This clonotype has a count of ten or more. Its antigen specificity is not known. It has no much larger one-base neighbor in the sample; base qualities were not kept. V has 3 bases trimmed and J has 3 bases trimmed; junction bases matching no gene number 7. CDR1 and CDR2 are read off the germline V gene (reference sequence) as MNHEY and SMNVEV. Measured from the cysteine to the phenylalanine, the CDR3 is 16 residues long. The DNA shown is the 48-base CDR3, in frame from base 1. cDNA synthesis used template-switch 5'RACE with a primer carrying a 10-nucleotide random unique molecular identifier tagging each TCR transcript. Each sequencing run produced over 170 million TCR-beta sequences covering 15-18 subjects. The RNeasy kit was used to extract total RNA. The KAPA Real-time Library Amplification kit was used to amplify TCR-beta VDJ regions with primers for the TCR constant region and the 5'RACE anchor. A first PCR added sample indexes and Illumina adaptors, after which a second PCR increased the library yield. The roughly 650 bp TCR product was size-selected on a 2% E-gel SizeSelection system after Ampure bead purification. Library quality was checked on a Bioanalyzer, concentration was measured with Qubit, and libraries were quantified with the Kapa Library Quantification kit before pooling. Paired-end 2 x 150 bp sequencing of the libraries was performed on an Illumina HiSeq 2500. To increase sequence diversity, roughly 24-32% phiX was spiked into each library pool. The authors processed their data as follows. The UMI-based MiGEC pipeline processed quality-filtered reads and removed over 90% of raw TCR sequences during error correction. VDJ genes were aligned to IMGT germline references, and each clonotype was defined by a unique CDR3 amino acid sequence together with V-J genes. Clonal expansion, Shannon diversity, and CDR3 relatedness (CalcPairwiseDistances, ClusterSamples) were evaluated with VDJtools, and phylogenetic trees were built with CLCbio workbench. Expanded clones were defined as having at least 8 unique UMIs, based on coefficient-of-variation modelling across technical triplicates. TCRdb ran its own pipeline on the public reads, namely fastp trimming at Q25 and MiXCR clone calling, and kept in-frame beta chains. Identical CDR3 protein sequences are pooled into one entry, listed with their most common genes and DNA. These V and J calls derive from TCRdb rather than the authors' analysis. The sample table holds fewer than 110,000 distinct CDR3 sequences, of which about 10% were seen once. The top ten clonotypes cover more than 2.5% of the sample.

Sequencing used PBMCs. This receptor was obtained from a female donor with HTLV-1-associated myelopathy (HAM/TSP). The V gene is TRBV27 and the J gene is TRBJ1-1; 10 bases in the middle match TRBD1. The CDR3 reads as follows: CASSFAPGQGDTEAFF. At the DNA level, the sequence is TGTGCCAGCAGTTTCGCTCCCGGACAGGGGGACACTGAAGCTTTCTTT.